The sequence of this T cell receptor (beta chain) was determined in a study of circulating CD8 cells and anti-PD-1 response in melanoma (dated by TCRdb to 2018 to 2021). Broadly, across the study: Patients received nivolumab intravenously at 3 mg/kg every 2 weeks. The melanoma cohort included some 13 patients, of whom seven received anti-PD-1 as first-line therapy and six had previously received targeted therapy or immunotherapy. Patients with complete or partial responses were classified as responders; those with stable or progressive disease (RECIST v1.1) as non-responders. The TCR repertoire analysis included about 11 melanoma patients, of whom 7 were non-responders and 4 were responders. PD-1 on on-treatment samples was detected using a biotinylated anti-human IgG4 antibody.

Reads for this sample came from a NextSeq 500. Starting from about 16 ng of total RNA, TCR libraries were made with the QIAseq Immune Repertoire RNA Library Kit, Human TCR Panel. The TCR libraries were sequenced on an Illumina NextSeq using a Mid Output V2 kit and asymmetric 261x41 paired-end reads. Every TCR library was diluted to 3 to 5 nM, then pooled, denatured and loaded at 0.8 to 1 pM. In the authors' own workflow: TCR FASTQ files were processed in the QIAGEN GeneGlobe Data Analysis Center, with downstream analysis in R 3.5.2. Clonality was computed as one minus Shannon entropy normalized by the log of the number of unique productive sequences. For each subset, Fisher exact tests at 5% FDR were used to find TRA or TRB clonotypes whose abundance differed between baseline and M1. Clonotypes with differential abundance were classified as emerging, expanding, contracting or non-expanding/contracting. Morisita's overlap index was used to measure how much repertoires overlapped between patients. TCRdb trimmed public reads at Q25 via fastp, called clones via MiXCR and kept in-frame beta chains. For every CDR3 protein sequence, its rows merge into one entry that carries the most common genes and DNA. Clone size and V and J calls follow TCRdb, not the original study. The sample profile shows fewer than 2,000 distinct CDR3 sequences; about 9.3% of them were found once. The top ten constitute around 5.6% of the sample.

What the work shows at the level of the full study, not this receptor alone: Experiments were generally performed without replicates because of limited material. Repertoires were found to be largely private between subsets, with under 7.5% of TRB clonotypes shared at M1, and the highest sharing was observed between DPOS and TIGIT. The cohort included both treatment-naive and previously treated patients, and the authors noted that this mix could influence results. Tumor material was not accessible, so tumor reactivity was assessed by peptide assays on expanded sorted subsets instead. The highest diversity was observed in the DNEG repertoire, similar and higher clonality was shown by the PD-1 and DPOS repertoires, and the lowest diversity was found in the TIGIT repertoires. Only baseline and M1 samples from a small cohort with few responders were used in the published TCR repertoire comparisons.

By how much of the sample it makes up, this clonotype is medium-sized (0.01 to 0.1%). Its antigen is not yet known. No quality values exist for individual bases; no much larger clone is one base distant. Using a BD FACSAria II cell sorter, four subsets defined by PD-1 and/or TIGIT were sorted out of live CD3+CD8+TCRalphabeta+ cells. To characterize relevance to anti-PD-1 therapy response, circulating CD8 T cells were sorted into four subsets based on PD-1 and TIGIT expression. For each sorted CD8 T-cell subset, both the TCR alpha and TCR beta chains were sequenced. Peripheral blood was collected before the first anti-PD-1 injection, after two injections and after four injections. PBMCs were immediately isolated by Ficoll gradient centrifugation. Until use, PBMCs were stored frozen in liquid nitrogen in RPMI containing around 21% FCS and roughly 10% DMSO. After thawing, PBMCs were stained with a viability dye and with antibodies against CD3, CD8alpha, TCRalphabeta, PD-1 and TIGIT. The RNeasy Kit was used to extract total RNA, and all samples came in with a RIN above 7.

Ends trimmed: V by 8 bases, J by 4 bases; bases unmatched to a gene: 8. According to the germline V gene, CDR1 reads SNHLY and CDR2 reads FYNNEI. Measured from the cysteine to the phenylalanine, the CDR3 is 14 residues long. Left in the record is the CDR3 DNA by itself, 42 bases read in frame from the first base. The material was CD8+ T cells from PBMCs, obtained at baseline or after one month of anti-PD-1 therapy (not recorded which). The clonotype comes from a human donor with melanoma. The chain is encoded by TRBV2 joined to TRBJ2-1; 7 bases in the middle match TRBD1. The CDR3 in this case is CASGTEINYNEQFF. The bases are TGTGCCAGCGGGACAGAGATAAATTACAATGAGCAGTTCTTC.